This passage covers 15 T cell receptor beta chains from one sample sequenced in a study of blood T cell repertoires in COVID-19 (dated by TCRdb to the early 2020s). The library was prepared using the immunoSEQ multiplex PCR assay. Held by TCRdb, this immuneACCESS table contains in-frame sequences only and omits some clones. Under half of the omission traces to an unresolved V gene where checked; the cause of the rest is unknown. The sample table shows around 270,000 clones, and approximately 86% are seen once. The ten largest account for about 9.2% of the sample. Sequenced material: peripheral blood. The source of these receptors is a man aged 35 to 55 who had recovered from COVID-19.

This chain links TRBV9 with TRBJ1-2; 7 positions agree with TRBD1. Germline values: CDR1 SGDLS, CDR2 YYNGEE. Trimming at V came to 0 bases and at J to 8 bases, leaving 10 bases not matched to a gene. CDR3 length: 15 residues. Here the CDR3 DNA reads TGTGCCAGCAGCGTAGGGGGCAGGGGGTTAACCGGCTACACCTTC. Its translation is CASSVGGRGLTGYTF.

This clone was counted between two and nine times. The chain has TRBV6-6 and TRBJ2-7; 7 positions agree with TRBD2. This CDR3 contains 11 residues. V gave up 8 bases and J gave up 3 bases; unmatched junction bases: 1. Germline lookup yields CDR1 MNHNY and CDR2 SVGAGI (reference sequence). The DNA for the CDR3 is TGTGCCAGCGCTAGCGGCTACGAGCAGTACTTC. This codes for CASASGYEQYF.

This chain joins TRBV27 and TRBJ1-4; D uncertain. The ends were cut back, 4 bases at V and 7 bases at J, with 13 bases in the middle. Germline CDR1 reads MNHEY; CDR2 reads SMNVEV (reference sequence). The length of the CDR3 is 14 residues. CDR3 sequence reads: CASSYGGSAEKLFF. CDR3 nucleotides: TGTGCCAGCAGTTATGGAGGGAGTGCTGAAAAACTGTTTTTT.

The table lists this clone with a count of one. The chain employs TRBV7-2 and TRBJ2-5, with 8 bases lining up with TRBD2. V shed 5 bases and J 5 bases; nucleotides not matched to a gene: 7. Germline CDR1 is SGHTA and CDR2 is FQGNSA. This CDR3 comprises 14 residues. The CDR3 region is CASSTPGGMETQYF. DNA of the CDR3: TGTGCCAGCAGCACCCCGGGGGGGATGGAGACCCAGTACTTC.

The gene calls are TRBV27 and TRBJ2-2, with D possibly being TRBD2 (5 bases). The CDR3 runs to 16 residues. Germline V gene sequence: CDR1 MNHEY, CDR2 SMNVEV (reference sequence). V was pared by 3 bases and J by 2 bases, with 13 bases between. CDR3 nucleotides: TGTGCCAGCAGTTTGCGGGTCTCGCTAAACACCGGGGAGCTGTTTTTT. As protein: CASSLRVSLNTGELFF.

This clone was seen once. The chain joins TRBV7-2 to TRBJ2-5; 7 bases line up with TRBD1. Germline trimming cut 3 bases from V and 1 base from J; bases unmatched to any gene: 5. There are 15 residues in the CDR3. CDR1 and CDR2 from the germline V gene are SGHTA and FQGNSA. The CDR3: CASSLGQNFQETQYF. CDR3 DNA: TGTGCCAGCAGCTTGGGACAGAACTTCCAAGAGACCCAGTACTTC.

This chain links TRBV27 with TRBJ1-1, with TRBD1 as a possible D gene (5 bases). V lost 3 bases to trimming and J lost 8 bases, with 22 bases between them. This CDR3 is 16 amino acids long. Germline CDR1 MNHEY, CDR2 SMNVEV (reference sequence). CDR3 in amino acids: CASSLSTPAGGKEAFF. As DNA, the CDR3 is TGTGCCAGCAGTTTGTCTACCCCCGCTGGGGGGAAAGAAGCTTTCTTT.

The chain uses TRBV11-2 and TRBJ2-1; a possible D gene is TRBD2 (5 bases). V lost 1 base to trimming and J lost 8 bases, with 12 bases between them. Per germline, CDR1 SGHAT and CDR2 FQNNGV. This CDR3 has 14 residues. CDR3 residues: CASSLGVASYEQFF. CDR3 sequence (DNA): TGTGCCAGCAGCTTAGGGGTGGCTAGCTATGAGCAGTTCTTC.

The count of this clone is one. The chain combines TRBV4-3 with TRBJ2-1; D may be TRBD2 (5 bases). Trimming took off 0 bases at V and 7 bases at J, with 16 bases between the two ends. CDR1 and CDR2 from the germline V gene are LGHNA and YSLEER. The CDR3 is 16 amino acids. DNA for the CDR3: TGCGCCAGCAGCCAAGATCTAAGCGAGGGTTGGAATGAGCAGTTCTTC. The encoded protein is CASSQDLSEGWNEQFF.

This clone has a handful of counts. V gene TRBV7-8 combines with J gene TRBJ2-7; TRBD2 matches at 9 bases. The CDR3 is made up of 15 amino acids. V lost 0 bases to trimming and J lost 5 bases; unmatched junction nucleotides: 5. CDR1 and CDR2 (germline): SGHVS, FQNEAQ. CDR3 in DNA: TGTGCCAGCAGCTTAGCTAGCGGGAGATATGACGAGCAGTACTTC. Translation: CASSLASGRYDEQYF.

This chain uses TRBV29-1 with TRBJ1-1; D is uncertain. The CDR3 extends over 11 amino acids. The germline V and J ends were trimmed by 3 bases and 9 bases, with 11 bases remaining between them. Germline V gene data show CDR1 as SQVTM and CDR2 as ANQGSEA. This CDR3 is CSVELSTQAFF. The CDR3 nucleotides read TGCAGCGTTGAGTTGAGCACCCAAGCTTTCTTT.

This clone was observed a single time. The CDR3 region is CASSFSDRGITEAFF. The CDR3 DNA reads TGTGCCAGCAGTTTTTCGGACAGGGGTATCACTGAAGCTTTCTTT. The chain couples TRBV27 to TRBJ1-1, with TRBD1 matching over 9 bases. The CDR3 has 15 residues. CDR1 MNHEY and CDR2 SMNVEV come from the germline V gene (reference sequence). The ends lost 3 bases at V and 4 bases at J; junction bases unmatched: 6.

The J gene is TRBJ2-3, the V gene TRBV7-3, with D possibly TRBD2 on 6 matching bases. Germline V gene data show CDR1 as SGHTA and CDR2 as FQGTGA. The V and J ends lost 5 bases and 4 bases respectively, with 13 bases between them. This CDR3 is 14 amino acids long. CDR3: CASSVGGLADTQYF. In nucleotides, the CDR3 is TGTGCCAGCAGCGTCGGAGGGTTAGCAGATACGCAGTATTTT. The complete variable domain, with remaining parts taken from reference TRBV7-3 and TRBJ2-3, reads GAGVSQTPSNKVTEKGKYVELRCDPISGHTALYWYRQSLGQGPEFLIYFQGTGAADDSGLPNDRFFAVRPEGSVSTLKIQRTERGDSAVYLCASSVGGLADTQYFGPGTRLTVL.

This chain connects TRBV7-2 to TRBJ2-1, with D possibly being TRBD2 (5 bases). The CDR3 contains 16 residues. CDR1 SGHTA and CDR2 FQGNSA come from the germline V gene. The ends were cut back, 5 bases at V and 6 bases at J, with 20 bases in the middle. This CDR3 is CASSPKMAGWGNEQFF. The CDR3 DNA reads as TGTGCCAGCAGCCCAAAGATGGCGGGTTGGGGCAATGAGCAGTTCTTC.

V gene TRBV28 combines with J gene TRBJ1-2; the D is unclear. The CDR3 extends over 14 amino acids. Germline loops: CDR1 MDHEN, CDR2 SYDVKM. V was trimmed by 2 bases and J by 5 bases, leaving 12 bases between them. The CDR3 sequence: CASSLEILMYGYTF. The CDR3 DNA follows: TGTGCCAGCAGTTTAGAGATACTTATGTATGGCTACACCTTC.